The 9 T cell receptor beta chains below were found in one sample sequenced in a study of cytomegalovirus exposure and HLA in healthy donors. Primers for the PCR totalled 60 Vbeta and 13 Jbeta. Only in-frame clones appear in the TCRdb table, and some are missing; sequencing was by immunoSEQ multiplex PCR. This table has fewer than 200,000 clones, 65% to 85% appearing once. Sequencing was carried out using PBMCs. The source is a woman aged 45-59 years in good health and CMV-seropositive.

This chain joins TRBV11-2 and TRBJ2-2; possible D gene TRBD1, 5 bases. This CDR3 spans 15 amino acids. Germline V lookup: CDR1 SGHAT, CDR2 FQNNGV. With 5 bases removed from V and 6 bases from J, the gap between germline ends came to 16 bases. The CDR3 bases are TGTGCCAGCAGCCTCAGGGTATCGGGCGCCGGGGAGCTGTTTTTT. Amino acid sequence: CASSLRVSGAGELFF.

With regard to this clone: At one end, the junction sequence differs from germline, possibly due to a read error. CDR3 amino acids: CAGSESTDYGYTF. The DNA for the CDR3 is TGCGCCGGCAGTGAGTCAACAGACTATGGCTACACCTTC. The V and J genes are TRBV10-1 and TRBJ1-2, with D unresolved. This CDR3 has 13 amino acids. Germline CDR1 is WNHNN and CDR2 is SYGVQD (reference sequence).

This clone was seen a few times. This chain connects TRBV5-1 to TRBJ1-4, with D perhaps matching TRBD1 (5 bases). Trimming shortened V by 6 bases and J by 5 bases, and 14 bases separated the two germline ends. Germline V lookup: CDR1 SGHRS, CDR2 YFSETQ. The CDR3 extends over 14 amino acids. The CDR3 reads CASNMGRSNEKLFF. CDR3 DNA: TGCGCCAGCAATATGGGGCGGTCAAATGAAAAACTGTTTTTT.

The chain employs TRBV5-1 and TRBJ1-4, with D perhaps matching TRBD1 (5 bases). Germline V lookup: CDR1 SGHRS, CDR2 YFSETQ. Trimming took 5 bases from V and 6 from J, leaving 17 bases between them. The CDR3 runs 15 residues. Here the CDR3 DNA reads TGCGCCAGCAGACACTGGGGGGACTATGATGAAAAACTGTTTTTT. Encoded protein: CASRHWGDYDEKLFF.

With regard to this clone: The junction departs from germline at one end; a sequencing error may be responsible. The J gene is TRBJ1-3, the V gene TRBV6-4, with a possible D match to TRBD1 (6 bases). The CDR3 is 15 residues long. Germline CDR1 MRHNA, CDR2 SNTAGT. The CDR3, as DNA: TGTACCAGCAGCGAACCGAGGGGGTCTGGAAACACCATATATTTT. It specifies CTSSEPRGSGNTIYF.

The chain uses TRBV10-3 and TRBJ1-2, with a tentative D call TRBD1 (6 bases). Germline V lookup: CDR1 ENHRY, CDR2 SYGVKD. The CDR3 contains 13 residues. V was cut by 6 bases and J by 2 bases, with 10 bases left in between. The CDR3 here is CAISNDRNYGYTF. CDR3 nucleotides: TGTGCCATCAGCAACGACAGGAACTATGGCTACACCTTC.

This sequence joins TRBV11-2 and TRBJ1-1; 9 bases align to TRBD1. V shed 2 bases and J 4 bases; nucleotides not matched to a gene: 2. This CDR3 has 14 amino acids. Germline CDR1 and CDR2: SGHAT and FQNNGV. The CDR3 DNA reads TGTGCCAGCAGCTTATCGGACAGGGGCACTGAAGCTTTCTTT. This translates into CASSLSDRGTEAFF.

The rearrangement joins TRBV6-5 to TRBJ2-7, with 8 bases lining up with TRBD2. Germline V gene data show CDR1 as MNHEY and CDR2 as SVGAGI. J was trimmed by 5 bases and V by 0 bases; bases with no gene match: 6. This CDR3 is built from 15 residues. Here the CDR3 DNA reads TGTGCCAGCAGTTACTCGTACGGGGGGGCCGACGAGCAGTACTTC. Its translation: CASSYSYGGADEQYF.

V and J are TRBV5-1 and TRBJ2-5; 11 nucleotides agree with TRBD2. V trimming: 4 bases; J trimming: 5 bases; junction bases outside the gene matches: 4. This CDR3 has 14 residues. Germline V gene sequence: CDR1 SGHRS, CDR2 YFSETQ. The CDR3 region is CASSPSGRQETQYF. DNA of the CDR3: TGCGCCAGCAGCCCTAGCGGGAGGCAGGAGACCCAGTACTTC.